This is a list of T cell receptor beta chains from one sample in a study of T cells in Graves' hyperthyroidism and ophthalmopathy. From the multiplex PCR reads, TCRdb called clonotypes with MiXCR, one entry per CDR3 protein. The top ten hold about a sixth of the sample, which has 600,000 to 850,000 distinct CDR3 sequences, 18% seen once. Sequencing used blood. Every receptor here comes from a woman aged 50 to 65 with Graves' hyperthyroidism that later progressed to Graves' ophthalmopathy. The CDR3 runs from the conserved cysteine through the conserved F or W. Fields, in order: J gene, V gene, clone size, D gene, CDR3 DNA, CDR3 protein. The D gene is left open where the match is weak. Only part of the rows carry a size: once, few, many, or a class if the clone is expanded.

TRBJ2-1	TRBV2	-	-	TGTGCCAGCAGTGAATATATAGGAGGTGAGCAGTTCTTC	CASSEYIGGEQFF
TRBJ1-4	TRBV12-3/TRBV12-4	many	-	TGTGCCAGCAGTTTTCAGGGTGAAAAACTGTTTTTT	CASSFQGEKLFF
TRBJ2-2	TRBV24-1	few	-	TGTGCCACCAGTGATTTGGTCCCGAACACCGGGAAGCTGTTTTTT	CATSDLVPNTGKLFF
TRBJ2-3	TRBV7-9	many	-	TGTGCCAGCAGCTTCCAATCGCAGGGGTCTGGAGATACGCAGTATTTT	CASSFQSQGSGDTQYF
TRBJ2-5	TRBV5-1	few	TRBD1	TGCGCCAGCAGCTTGTACCCTCAGGACAGGGAAGAGACCCAGTACTTC	CASSLYPQDREETQYF
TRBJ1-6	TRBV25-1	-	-	TGTGCCAGCAGTGGGCAGGGCGGTTATTCACCCCTCCACTTT	CASSGQGGYSPLHF
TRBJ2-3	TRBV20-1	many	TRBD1	TGCAGTGCTGGGGACAGGGGCGTGAGGGTAGATACGCAGTATTTT	CSAGDRGVRVDTQYF
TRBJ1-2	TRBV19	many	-	TGTGCCAGTAGTACATACCCCGGGACGGCGCGCGACTACACCTTC	CASSTYPGTARDYTF
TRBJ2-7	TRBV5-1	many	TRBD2	TGCGCCAGCAGTGCGGGGGCCTACGAGCAGTACTTC	CASSAGAYEQYF
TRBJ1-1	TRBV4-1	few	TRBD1	TGCGCCAGCAGCCATCGAGGGGACAGACCCATGAACACTGAAGCTTTCTTT	CASSHRGDRPMNTEAFF
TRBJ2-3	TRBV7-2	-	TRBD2	TGTGCCAGCAGCGCCATGACTAGCGGGGCACAAGATACGCAGTATTTT	CASSAMTSGAQDTQYF
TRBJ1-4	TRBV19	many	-	TGTGCCAGTGCACACTTCGCAACTAATGAAAAACTGTTTTTT	CASAHFATNEKLFF
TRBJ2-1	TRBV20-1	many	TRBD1	TGCAGTGCTAGGATCTCAGGGGGCGGTGAGCAGTTCTTC	CSARISGGGEQFF
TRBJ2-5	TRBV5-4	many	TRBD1	TGTGCCAGCAGCTTCCCCAGGACAGGGGGGACAGAGACCCAGTACTTC	CASSFPRTGGTETQYF
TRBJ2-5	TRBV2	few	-	TGTGCCAGCAGTGTTGATCGGGGGAGCCAAGAGACCCAGTACTTC	CASSVDRGSQETQYF
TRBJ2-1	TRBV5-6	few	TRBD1	TGTGCCAGCAGCTTAGGACAGGGTGTCGTTGAGCAGTTCTTC	CASSLGQGVVEQFF
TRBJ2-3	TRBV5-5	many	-	TGTGCCAGCAGCCGGGACGGTGGGAGCACAGATACGCAGTATTTT	CASSRDGGSTDTQYF